This T cell receptor (beta chain) was recovered during a study of early T cells in non-severe SARS-CoV-2 infection. Study-level results: VDJdb matching favored anti-spike CD8 responses, missing private and CD4 specificities.

Germline CDR1 and CDR2: SNHLY and FYNNEI. Germline trimming cut 6 bases from V and 6 bases from J; bases unmatched to any gene: 13. This CDR3 is built from 16 residues. The protocol attached unique molecular identifiers to individual cDNA molecules. Each CDR3 protein is one row after TCRdb ran MiXCR on the 5' RACE reads. The sample shows 70,000 to 75,000 distinct CDR3 sequences, approximately 13% of them seen only once. This clonotype was seen a handful of times. Its antigen is still unknown. The TCR was taken from an adult who was a healthcare worker with PCR-confirmed SARS-CoV-2 infection or an uninfected control (not recorded which). Source material: whole blood. J is TRBJ1-2 and V is TRBV2, with 10 positions matching TRBD1. CDR3 loop: CASSLLRSGTGDGYTF. Here the CDR3 DNA reads TGTGCCAGCAGCCTACTAAGATCCGGGACAGGGGATGGCTACACCTTC.